Listed here are 13 T cell receptor beta chains from one sample, sequenced in a study of shared T cell receptors in the human thymus. Sequenced by immunoSEQ multiplex PCR; TCRdb stores in-frame clones only, minus some. The table has roughly 700,000 clones, 88% seen once. The same data also went into a second study, on human thymus T cells.

Material: thymocytes. These receptors all come from a boy under two years old with a congenital heart defect.

This clone turned up a few times. The chain joins TRBV5-5 to TRBJ2-3; D perhaps matches TRBD2 (6 bases). Looked up from germline, CDR1 is SGHKS and CDR2 is YYEKEE (reference sequence). The CDR3 has 18 residues. V gave up 0 bases and J gave up 1 base, with 18 bases separating them. The CDR3 protein is CASSLVGGGQDGTDTQYF. In nucleotides, the CDR3 is TGTGCCAGCAGCTTGGTGGGGGGAGGCCAGGACGGCACAGATACGCAGTATTTT. The full variable domain, completed using reference TRBV5-5 and TRBJ2-3, is DAGVTQSPTHLIKTRGQQVTLRCSPISGHKSVSWYQQVLGQGPQFIFQYYEKEERGRGNFPDRFSARQFPNYSSELNVNALLLGDSALYLCASSLVGGGQDGTDTQYFGPGTRLTVL.

CDR3: CASARDRGYTF. The CDR3 region has the DNA TGTGCTAGTGCAAGGGACAGAGGCTACACCTTC. The V gene is TRBV12-5, the J gene TRBJ1-2, with 7 bases matching TRBD1. The germline V gene encodes CDR1 LGHNT and CDR2 FRNRAP. V lost 7 bases, J lost 8 bases, and 4 bases stayed unmatched. The CDR3 consists of 11 residues.

The chain couples TRBV6-1 to TRBJ1-5; 8 nucleotides agree with TRBD1. The CDR3 totals 20 residues. Germline CDR1 reads MNHNS; CDR2 reads SASEGT. Unmatched junction bases numbered 19, after V lost 0 bases and J lost 6 bases. In DNA, the CDR3 is TGTGCCAGCAGTGAAGCTCCCGGGACAGGCTTCCCGGGGGGCAGTCAGCCCCAGCATTTT. Translation gives CASSEAPGTGFPGGSQPQHF.

The CDR3 region is CASSPRDTPREAFF. The CDR3 coding sequence is TGTGCCAGCAGTCCACGGGACACCCCAAGGGAAGCTTTCTTT. The rearrangement uses TRBV27 and TRBJ1-1; weak D call: TRBD1 (6 bases). The length of the CDR3 is 14 residues. V lost 5 bases, J lost 8 bases, and 18 bases lay in between. Germline-derived CDR1 and CDR2 are MNHEY and SMNVEV (reference sequence).

The genes are TRBV29-1 and TRBJ2-1, with TRBD1 identical over 9 bases. The germline V gene has CDR1 SQVTM and CDR2 ANQGSEA. The CDR3 is made up of 16 amino acids. V trimming: 5 bases; J trimming: 0 bases; junction bases outside the gene matches: 8. Written as DNA, the CDR3 is TGCAGCGTTATGGACAGGGGAAAGAGCTCCTACAATGAGCAGTTCTTC. It codes for CSVMDRGKSSYNEQFF.

V and J are TRBV7-8 and TRBJ2-7; 12 bases align to TRBD2. V gave up 1 base and J gave up 7 bases; unmatched junction bases: 11. Germline V gives CDR1 SGHVS, CDR2 FQNEAQ. This CDR3 comprises 17 residues. The CDR3 sequence is CASSLVPQTSGRWEQYF. In nucleotides, the CDR3 is TGTGCCAGCAGCTTAGTTCCCCAGACTAGCGGGAGATGGGAGCAGTACTTC.

The chain recombines TRBV5-8 with TRBJ2-1; TRBD2 matches at 10 bases. Germline V CDR1 and CDR2: SGHTS, YDEGEE. With 2 bases clipped from V and 8 bases from J, the junction kept 4 bases outside the gene matches. The CDR3 extends over 14 amino acids. DNA of the CDR3: TGTGCCAGCAGCTTAGCGGGAGGGAGTGATGAGCAGTTCTTC. Amino acid sequence: CASSLAGGSDEQFF.

The V call is TRBV11-1, the J call TRBJ1-1, with D possibly TRBD1 on 5 matching bases. V was trimmed by 5 bases and J by 11 bases, leaving 12 bases between them. CDR3 length equals 11 residues. Germline V lookup: CDR1 SGHAT, CDR2 FQDESV (reference sequence). The CDR3 loop reads CASSPPGGAFF. CDR3 coding DNA: TGTGCCAGCAGCCCGCCGGGGGGGGCTTTCTTT.

This clone appeared once. The chain couples TRBV2 to TRBJ2-5, with TRBD2 identical over 8 bases. Per germline, CDR1 SNHLY and CDR2 FYNNEI. V shed 7 bases, J shed 6 bases, and the junction held 13 bases outside the gene matches. CDR3 length equals 15 residues. The CDR3 nucleotides are TGTGCCAGCATGGACGGCGGGACTAGAGAAAAGACCCAGTACTTC. Translation: CASMDGGTREKTQYF.

The rearrangement joins TRBV14 to TRBJ2-2, with 8 bases matching TRBD1. CDR1 SGHDN and CDR2 FVKESK come from the germline V gene. The J segment lost 0 bases and the V segment lost 5 bases, leaving 11 bases of the junction unmatched. The CDR3 runs 18 residues. The DNA of the CDR3 is TGTGCCAGCAGCTACCGGGACAGGAGGTTCGCGAACACCGGGGAGCTGTTTTTT. Translating gives CASSYRDRRFANTGELFF.

CDR3 sequence reads: CSVEEPRGQPQHF. The CDR3 DNA follows: TGCAGCGTTGAAGAACCCCGAGGGCAGCCCCAGCATTTT. The V and J genes are TRBV29-1 and TRBJ1-5, with unresolved D. V shed 0 bases and J shed 7 bases, with 10 bases lying between them. The CDR3 spans 13 residues. Germline V gene sequence: CDR1 SQVTM, CDR2 ANQGSEA.

V is TRBV30 and J is TRBJ2-6; D is perhaps TRBD2 (6 bases). This CDR3 spans 18 amino acids. Per the germline V gene, CDR1 is GTSNPN and CDR2 is SVGIG (reference sequence). V was shortened by 2 bases and J by 1 base, with 18 bases between the two germline ends. The CDR3 spells CAWSPGTQGGSGANVLTF. The DNA of the CDR3 is TGTGCCTGGAGTCCAGGGACCCAGGGAGGTTCTGGGGCCAACGTCCTGACTTTC.

The V and J genes are TRBV5-6 and TRBJ1-4, with D possibly matching TRBD1 (5 bases). Deletions cut 4 bases from V and 8 bases from J, with 18 bases between. Germline V gene data show CDR1 as SGHDT and CDR2 as YYEEEE. The CDR3 runs 15 residues. The CDR3 sequence is CASSLRRQGGEKLFF. The CDR3 DNA is TGTGCCAGCAGCCTCCGCCGTCAGGGAGGGGAAAAACTGTTTTTT.